This T cell receptor (beta chain) is from a study of blood T cell repertoires in COVID-19 (dated by TCRdb to the early 2020s). With respect to the entire study: The collaborator samples originated in the United States, Italy and Spain and spanned the acute and convalescent phases of COVID-19. Where available, HLA class I and class II types were obtained from metadata supplied by the sample provider rather than from assay-based typing. The repertoires were released in a freely available public database meant as a resource for research on the immune response to SARS-CoV-2. Subjects who had been exposed to COVID-19, were actively infected with it, or had recovered from it provided the deeply sampled blood TCRbeta repertoires that made up the dataset. A de-identified subject ID, COVID-19 status, age in years and sex were almost always included in the sample metadata. The prospective study material was composed of cDNA or gDNA derived from T cells, B-cell-depleted T cells, or PBMCs. Samples were obtained from the ongoing ImmuneRACE study (first 160 participants) and from 950 to 1,500 subjects provided by 6 global collaborators. Overall results and qualifications from the work: The quantity of clinical and demographic metadata differed by source and by participant and was supplied without curation.

Concerning this clone: Its binding antigen is unknown. The record has no base qualities; no much larger clone is one base away.

The immunoSEQ Assay, a bias-controlled multiplex PCR, was used to amplify TCRbeta CDR3 regions from genomic DNA. Per the authors' processing: Nucleated cell counts per sample were estimated from amplification of reference gene primers within the assay. To quantify the absolute abundance of each unique TCRbeta CDR3 rearrangement, sequence reads were collapsed and filtered. For each sample, productive Simpson clonality was calculated by taking the square root of Simpson's diversity index across productive rearrangements. Here the immuneACCESS table is served through TCRdb, limited to in-frame sequences with V and J called. Missing clones are a known gap in these copies; in checked studies unresolved V genes cover under half, and the rest lacks a known reason. The V and J calls and the clone size are those of that table, but D and trimming were determined from the DNA. The sample table holds 75,000 to 100,000 clones, of which 70% to 90% were seen once. The ten most abundant clones make up 5% to 6.5% of the sample.

Collaborating institutions collected whole blood in K2EDTA tubes following their own protocols. For TCRbeta analysis, collaborator samples were shipped as frozen whole blood, as isolated PBMCs, or as DNA extracted from either sample type. V trim: 6 bases; J trim: 8 bases; unmatched bases: 7. CDR1 and CDR2, per the germline V gene, are ENHRY and SYGVKD. From the cysteine through the phenylalanine, the CDR3 covers 15 amino acids. Only the CDR3 region is kept as DNA, spanning 45 bases read in frame from base 1. The sequence joins TRBV10-3 to TRBJ1-6, with TRBD1 matching 10 junction bases. This receptor was taken from a man in his 60s with acute or convalescent COVID-19. Source material: peripheral blood. The CDR3 has the sequence CAIRGQGTADSPLHF. The nucleotides are TGTGCCATCAGGGGACAGGGGACGGCTGATTCACCCCTCCACTTT.